The entry that follows covers one T cell receptor (beta chain) sequence. Its antigen is undetermined. The V end lost 8 bases, the J end lost 5 bases, and 12 bases lay between the germline ends. This CDR3 contains 13 residues. Germline CDR1 and CDR2: SNHLY and FYNNEI. The data derive from a study of identifying expanded T cells in peripheral blood. The study's findings and limits: Variance in clone template counts between roughly 2-week samples significantly increased with total template count across all healthy donors.

No infections or other immune events were documented during collection. Measured with immunoSEQ multiplex PCR; TCRdb has only the in-frame clones, and not every one. Of about 58,000 clones detected, more than 70% appear once; the ten largest clones hold roughly 3.6%. Sequencing input: blood. The chain is built from TRBV2 and TRBJ1-4; D remains ambiguous. The clonotype originates from a person aged 18 to 69 in good health. As DNA, the CDR3 is TGTGCCAGCGACGTCGAACGGAATGAAAAACTGTTTTTT. As protein: CASDVERNEKLFF.